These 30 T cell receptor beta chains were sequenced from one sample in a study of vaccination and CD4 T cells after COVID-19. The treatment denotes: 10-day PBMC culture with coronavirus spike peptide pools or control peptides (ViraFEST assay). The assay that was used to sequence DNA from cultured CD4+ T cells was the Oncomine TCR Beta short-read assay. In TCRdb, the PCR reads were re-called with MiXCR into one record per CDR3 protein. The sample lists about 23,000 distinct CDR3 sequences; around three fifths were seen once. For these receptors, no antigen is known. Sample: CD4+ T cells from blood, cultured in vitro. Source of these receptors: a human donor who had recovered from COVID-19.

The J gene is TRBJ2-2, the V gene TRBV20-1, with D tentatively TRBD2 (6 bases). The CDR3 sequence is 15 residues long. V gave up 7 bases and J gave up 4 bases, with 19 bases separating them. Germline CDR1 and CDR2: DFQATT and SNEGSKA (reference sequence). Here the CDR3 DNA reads TGCAGTGTCCGGAGGGCGCAGGGAGTCACCGGGGAGCTGTTTTTT. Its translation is CSVRRAQGVTGELFF.

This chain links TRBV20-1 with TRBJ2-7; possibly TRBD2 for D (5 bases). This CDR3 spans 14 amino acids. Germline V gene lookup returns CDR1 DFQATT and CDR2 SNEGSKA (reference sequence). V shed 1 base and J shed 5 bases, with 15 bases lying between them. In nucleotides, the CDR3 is TGCAGTGCTAGAGTGGGCGGAGGTAGCGACGAGCAGTACTTC. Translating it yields CSARVGGGSDEQYF.

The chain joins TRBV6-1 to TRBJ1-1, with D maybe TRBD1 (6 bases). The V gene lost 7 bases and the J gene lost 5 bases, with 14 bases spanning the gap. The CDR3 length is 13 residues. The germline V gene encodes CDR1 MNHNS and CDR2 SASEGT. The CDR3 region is CASKMRGGTEAFF. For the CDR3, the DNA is TGTGCCAGCAAGATGAGGGGGGGGACTGAAGCTTTCTTT.

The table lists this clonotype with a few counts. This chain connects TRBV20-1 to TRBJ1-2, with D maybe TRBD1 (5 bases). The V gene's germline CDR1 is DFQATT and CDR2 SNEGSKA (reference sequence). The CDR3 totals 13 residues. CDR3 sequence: CSPRPGQALGYTF. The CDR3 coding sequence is TGCAGCCCCAGACCGGGGCAGGCTCTTGGCTACACCTTC.

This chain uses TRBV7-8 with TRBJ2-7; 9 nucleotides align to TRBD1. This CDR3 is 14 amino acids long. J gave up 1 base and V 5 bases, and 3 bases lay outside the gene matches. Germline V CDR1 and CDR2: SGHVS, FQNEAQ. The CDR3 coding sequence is TGTGCCAGCAGCAAAGACAGGGGGTCCTACGAGCAGTACTTC. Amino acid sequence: CASSKDRGSYEQYF.

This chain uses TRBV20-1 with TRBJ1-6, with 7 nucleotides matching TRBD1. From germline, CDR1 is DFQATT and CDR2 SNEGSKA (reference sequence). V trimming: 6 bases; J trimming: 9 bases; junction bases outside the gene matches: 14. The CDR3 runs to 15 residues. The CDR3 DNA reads TGCAGTGCATCGATAGGGGGACAGCAGTCTTCACCCCTCCACTTT. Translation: CSASIGGQQSSPLHF.

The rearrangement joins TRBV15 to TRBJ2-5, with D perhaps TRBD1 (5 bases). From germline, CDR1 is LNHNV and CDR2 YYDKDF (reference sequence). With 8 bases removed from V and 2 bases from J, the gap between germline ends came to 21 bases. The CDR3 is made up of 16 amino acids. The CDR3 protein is CATSEQGDYLQETQYF. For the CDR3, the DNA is TGTGCCACCTCGGAGCAGGGTGATTATCTGCAAGAGACCCAGTACTTC.

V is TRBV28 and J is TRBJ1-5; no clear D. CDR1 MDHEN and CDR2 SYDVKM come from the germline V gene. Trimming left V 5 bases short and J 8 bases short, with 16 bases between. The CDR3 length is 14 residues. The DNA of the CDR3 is TGTGCCAGCAGTGGGATCCGGGCTGGGGAGCCCCAGCATTTT. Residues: CASSGIRAGEPQHF.

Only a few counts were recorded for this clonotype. The DNA of the CDR3 is TGTGCCAGCAGCTTAGCAACCTGGAACACCGGGGAGCTGTTTTTT. Translated: CASSLATWNTGELFF. The chain has TRBV7-2 and TRBJ2-2; D unclear. The V end lost 0 bases, the J end lost 1 base, and 6 bases lay between the germline ends. The CDR3 is made up of 15 amino acids. Germline lookup yields CDR1 SGHTA and CDR2 FQGNSA.

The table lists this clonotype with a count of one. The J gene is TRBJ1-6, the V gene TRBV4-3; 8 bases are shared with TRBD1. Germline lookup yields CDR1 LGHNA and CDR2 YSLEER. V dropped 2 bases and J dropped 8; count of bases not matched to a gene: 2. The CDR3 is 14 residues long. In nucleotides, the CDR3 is TGCGCCAGCAGCCAAAAGACAGGGGATTCACCCCTCCACTTT. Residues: CASSQKTGDSPLHF.

Here the CDR3 reads CASKLDRSSYNEQFF. CDR3 nucleotides: TGTGCCAGCAAATTGGACAGGAGCTCCTACAATGAGCAGTTCTTC. The V gene is TRBV7-2, the J gene TRBJ2-1; 7 bases fit TRBD1. CDR3 length: 15 residues. V trimming: 7 bases; J trimming: 0 bases; junction bases outside the gene matches: 6. Germline V gene lookup returns CDR1 SGHTA and CDR2 FQGNSA.

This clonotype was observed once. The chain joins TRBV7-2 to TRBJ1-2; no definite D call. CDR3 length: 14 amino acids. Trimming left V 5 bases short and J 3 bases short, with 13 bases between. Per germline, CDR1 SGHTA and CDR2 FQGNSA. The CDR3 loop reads CASSPGSSHYGYTF. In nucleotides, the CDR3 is TGTGCCAGCAGCCCGGGAAGCAGTCACTATGGCTACACCTTC.

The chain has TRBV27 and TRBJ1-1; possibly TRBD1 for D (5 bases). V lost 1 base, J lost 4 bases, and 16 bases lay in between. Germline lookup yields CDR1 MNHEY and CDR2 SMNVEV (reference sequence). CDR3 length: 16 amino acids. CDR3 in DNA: TGTGCCAGCAGTTTATATGGGGCGGGAGGCGTCACTGAAGCTTTCTTT. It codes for CASSLYGAGGVTEAFF.

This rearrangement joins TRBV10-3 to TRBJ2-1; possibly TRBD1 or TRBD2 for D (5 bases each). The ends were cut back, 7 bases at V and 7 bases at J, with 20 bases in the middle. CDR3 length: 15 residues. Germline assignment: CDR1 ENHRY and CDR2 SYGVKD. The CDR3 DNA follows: TGTGCCATCAACACTGGGGGTACCTCTGATAATGAGCAGTTCTTC. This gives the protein CAINTGGTSDNEQFF.

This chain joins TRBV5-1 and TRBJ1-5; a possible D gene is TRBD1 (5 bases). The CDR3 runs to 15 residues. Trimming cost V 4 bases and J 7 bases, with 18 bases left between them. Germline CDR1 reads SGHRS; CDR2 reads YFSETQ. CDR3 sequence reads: CASSRDPLGEQPQHF. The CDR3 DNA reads TGCGCCAGCAGCAGGGACCCGCTGGGAGAACAGCCCCAGCATTTT.

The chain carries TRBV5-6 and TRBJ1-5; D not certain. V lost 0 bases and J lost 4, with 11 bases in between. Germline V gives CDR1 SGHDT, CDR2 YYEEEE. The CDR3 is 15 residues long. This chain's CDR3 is CASSLGPSPNQPQHF. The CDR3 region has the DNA TGTGCCAGCAGCTTGGGGCCGTCGCCAAATCAGCCCCAGCATTTT.

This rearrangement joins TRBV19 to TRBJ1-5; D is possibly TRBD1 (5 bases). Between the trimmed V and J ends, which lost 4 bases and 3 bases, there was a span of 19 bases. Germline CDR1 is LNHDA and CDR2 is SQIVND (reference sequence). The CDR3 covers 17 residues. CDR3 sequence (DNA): TGTGCCAGTAGTAATGCCCCTCGTGGGGCCAACAATCAGCCCCAGCATTTT. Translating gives CASSNAPRGANNQPQHF.

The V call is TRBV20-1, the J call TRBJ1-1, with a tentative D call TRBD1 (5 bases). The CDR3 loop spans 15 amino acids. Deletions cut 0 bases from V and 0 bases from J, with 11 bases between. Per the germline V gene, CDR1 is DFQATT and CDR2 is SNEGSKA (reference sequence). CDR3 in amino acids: CSARDRDGLNTEAFF. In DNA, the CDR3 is TGCAGTGCTAGAGATCGGGACGGCTTGAACACTGAAGCTTTCTTT.

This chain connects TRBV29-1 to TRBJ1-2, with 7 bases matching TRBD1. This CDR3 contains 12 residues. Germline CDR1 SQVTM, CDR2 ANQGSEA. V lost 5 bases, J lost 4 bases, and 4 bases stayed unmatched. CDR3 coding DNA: TGCAGCGTTTCAGACAGGGTCTATGGCTACACCTTC. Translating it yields CSVSDRVYGYTF.

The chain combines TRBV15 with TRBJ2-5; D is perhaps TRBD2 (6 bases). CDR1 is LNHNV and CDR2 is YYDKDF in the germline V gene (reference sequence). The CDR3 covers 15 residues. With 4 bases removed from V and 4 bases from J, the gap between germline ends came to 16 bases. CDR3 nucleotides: TGTGCCACCAGCACCCCGGGGGTTGGGCGAGAGACCCAGTACTTC. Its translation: CATSTPGVGRETQYF.

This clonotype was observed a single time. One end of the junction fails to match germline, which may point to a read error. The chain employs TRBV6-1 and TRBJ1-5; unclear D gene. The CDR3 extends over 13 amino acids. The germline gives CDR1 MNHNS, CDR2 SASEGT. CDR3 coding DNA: TGTGCCAGCCGTGACGGTTACAATCAGCCCCAGCATTTT. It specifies CASRDGYNQPQHF.

The CDR3 loop is CSVVVTGVNQPQHF. For the CDR3, the DNA is TGCAGCGTAGTAGTTACAGGGGTCAATCAGCCCCAGCATTTT. The chain couples TRBV29-1 to TRBJ1-5, with 7 bases matching TRBD1. Germline-derived CDR1 and CDR2 are SQVTM and ANQGSEA. CDR3 length: 14 amino acids. V was pared by 6 bases and J by 3 bases, with 8 bases of the junction left unmatched.

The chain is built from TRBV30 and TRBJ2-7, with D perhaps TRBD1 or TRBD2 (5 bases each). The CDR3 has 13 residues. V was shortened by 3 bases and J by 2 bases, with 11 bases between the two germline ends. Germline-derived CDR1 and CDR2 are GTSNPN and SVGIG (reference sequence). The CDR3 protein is CAWRGDKPYEQYF. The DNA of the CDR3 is TGTGCCTGGAGGGGGGATAAACCCTACGAGCAGTACTTC.

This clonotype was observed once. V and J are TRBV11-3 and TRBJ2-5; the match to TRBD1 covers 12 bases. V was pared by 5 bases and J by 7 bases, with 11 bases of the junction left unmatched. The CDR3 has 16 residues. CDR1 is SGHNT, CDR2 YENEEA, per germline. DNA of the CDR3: TGTGCCAGCAGCGCCCCGGGACAGGGGGCAAAAGGGACCCAGTACTTC. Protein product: CASSAPGQGAKGTQYF. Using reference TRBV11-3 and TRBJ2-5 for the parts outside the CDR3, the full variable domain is EAGVVQSPRYKIIEKKQPVAFWCNPISGHNTLYWYLQNLGQGPELLIRYENEEAVDDSQLPKDRFSAERLKGVDSTLKIQPAELGDSAVYLCASSAPGQGAKGTQYFGPGTRLLVL.

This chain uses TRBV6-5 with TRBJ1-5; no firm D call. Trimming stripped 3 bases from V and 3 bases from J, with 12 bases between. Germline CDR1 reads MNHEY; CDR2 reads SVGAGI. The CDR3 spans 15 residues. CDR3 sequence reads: CASSYGVGNNQPQHF. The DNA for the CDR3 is TGTGCCAGCAGTTATGGTGTAGGTAACAATCAGCCCCAGCATTTT.

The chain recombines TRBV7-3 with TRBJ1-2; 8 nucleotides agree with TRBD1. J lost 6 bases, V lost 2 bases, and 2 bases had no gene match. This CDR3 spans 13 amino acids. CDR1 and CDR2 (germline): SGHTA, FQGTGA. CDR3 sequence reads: CASSLDRGDGYTF. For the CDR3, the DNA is TGTGCCAGCAGCTTAGACAGGGGAGATGGCTACACCTTC.

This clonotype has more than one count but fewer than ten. The CDR3 DNA reads as TGTGCCAGCAGCTTAGTCGCTCTGAACACTGAAGCTTTCTTT. The encoded protein is CASSLVALNTEAFF. V usage is TRBV7-2 and J usage is TRBJ1-1; D is unresolved. Germline assignment: CDR1 SGHTA and CDR2 FQGNSA. The CDR3 is 14 residues long. Trimming pared 1 base from V and 0 bases from J, leaving 6 bases between.

The DNA of the CDR3 is TGTGCCAGTAGTATAGATCGGGGGGCGGAGCAGTACTTC. Amino acids: CASSIDRGAEQYF. The chain links TRBV19 to TRBJ2-7; D is possibly TRBD2 (7 bases). The V and J ends lost 0 bases and 7 bases respectively, with 10 bases between them. This CDR3 has 13 residues. Germline V gives CDR1 LNHDA, CDR2 SQIVND (reference sequence).

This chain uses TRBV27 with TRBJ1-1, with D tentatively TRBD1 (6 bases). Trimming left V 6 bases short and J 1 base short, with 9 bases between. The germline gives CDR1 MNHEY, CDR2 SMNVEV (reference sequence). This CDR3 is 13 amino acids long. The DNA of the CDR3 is TGTGCCAGCAGGGGACATACGAACACTGAAGCTTTCTTT. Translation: CASRGHTNTEAFF.

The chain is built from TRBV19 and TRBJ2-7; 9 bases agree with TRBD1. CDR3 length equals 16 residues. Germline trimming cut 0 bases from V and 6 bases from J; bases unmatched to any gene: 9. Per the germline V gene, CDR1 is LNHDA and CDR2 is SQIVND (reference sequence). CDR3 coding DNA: TGTGCCAGTAGTATAGATCCTCCGGGACAGGGAGGCGAGCAGTACTTC. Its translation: CASSIDPPGQGGEQYF.